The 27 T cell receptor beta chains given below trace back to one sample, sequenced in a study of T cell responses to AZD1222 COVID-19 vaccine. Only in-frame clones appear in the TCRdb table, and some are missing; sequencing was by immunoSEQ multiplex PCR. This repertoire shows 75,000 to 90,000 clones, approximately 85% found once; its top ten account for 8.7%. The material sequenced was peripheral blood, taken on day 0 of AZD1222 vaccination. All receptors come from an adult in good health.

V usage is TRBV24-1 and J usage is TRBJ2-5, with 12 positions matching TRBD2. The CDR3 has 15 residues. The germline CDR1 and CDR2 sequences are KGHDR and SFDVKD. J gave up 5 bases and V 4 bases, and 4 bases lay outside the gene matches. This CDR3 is CATSDRLAGVETQYF. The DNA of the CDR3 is TGTGCCACCAGTGACCGACTAGCGGGAGTGGAGACCCAGTACTTC.

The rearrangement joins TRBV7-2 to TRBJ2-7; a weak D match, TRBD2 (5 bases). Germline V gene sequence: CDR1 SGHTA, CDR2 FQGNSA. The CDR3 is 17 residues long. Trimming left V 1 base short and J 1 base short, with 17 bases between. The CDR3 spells CASSLVFSSPVSYEQYF. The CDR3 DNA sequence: TGTGCCAGCAGCTTAGTTTTTTCTAGCCCGGTGTCCTACGAGCAGTACTTC.

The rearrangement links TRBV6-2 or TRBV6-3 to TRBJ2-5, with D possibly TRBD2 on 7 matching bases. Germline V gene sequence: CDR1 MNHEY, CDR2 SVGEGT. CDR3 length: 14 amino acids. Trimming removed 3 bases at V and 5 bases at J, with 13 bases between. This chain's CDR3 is CASSYGGAGETQYF. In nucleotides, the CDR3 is TGTGCCAGCAGTTATGGGGGGGCCGGGGAGACCCAGTACTTC.

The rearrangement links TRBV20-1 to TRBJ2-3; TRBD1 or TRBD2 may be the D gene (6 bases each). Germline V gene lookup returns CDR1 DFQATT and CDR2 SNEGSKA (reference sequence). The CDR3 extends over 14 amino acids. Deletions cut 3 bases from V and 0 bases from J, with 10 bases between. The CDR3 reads CSASRGASTDTQYF. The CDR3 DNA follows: TGCAGTGCTAGTAGGGGGGCTAGCACAGATACGCAGTATTTT.

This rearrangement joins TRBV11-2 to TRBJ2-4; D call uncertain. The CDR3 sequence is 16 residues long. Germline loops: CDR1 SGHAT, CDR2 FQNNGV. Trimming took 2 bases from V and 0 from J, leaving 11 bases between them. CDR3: CASSLRHQLAKNIQYF. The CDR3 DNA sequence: TGTGCCAGCAGCTTACGACACCAGCTAGCCAAAAACATTCAGTACTTC.

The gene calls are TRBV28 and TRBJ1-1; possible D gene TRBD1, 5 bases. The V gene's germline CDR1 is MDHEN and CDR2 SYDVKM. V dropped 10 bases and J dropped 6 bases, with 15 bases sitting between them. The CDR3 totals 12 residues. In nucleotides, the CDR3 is TGTGCCACGGCGGGGGGGTTGGCTGAAGCTTTCTTT. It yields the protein CATAGGLAEAFF. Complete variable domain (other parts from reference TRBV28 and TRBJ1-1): DVKVTQSSRYLVKRTGEKVFLECVQDMDHENMFWYRQDPGLGLRLIYFSYDVKMKEKGDIPEGYSVSREKKERFSLILESASTNQTSMYLCATAGGLAEAFFGQGTRLTVV.

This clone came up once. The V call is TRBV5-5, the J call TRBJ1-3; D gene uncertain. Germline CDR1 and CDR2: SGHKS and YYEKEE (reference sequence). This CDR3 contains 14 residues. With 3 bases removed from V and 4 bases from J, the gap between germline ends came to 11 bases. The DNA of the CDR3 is TGTGCCAGCAGCTCCATCAACGCAGGAAACACCATATATTTT. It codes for CASSSINAGNTIYF.

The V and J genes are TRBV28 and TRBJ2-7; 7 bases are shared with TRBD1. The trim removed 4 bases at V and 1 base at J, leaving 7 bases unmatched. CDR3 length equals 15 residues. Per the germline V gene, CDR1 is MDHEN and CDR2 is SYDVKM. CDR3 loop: CASSWDRTLSYEQYF. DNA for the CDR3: TGTGCCAGCAGTTGGGACAGAACACTTTCCTACGAGCAGTACTTC.

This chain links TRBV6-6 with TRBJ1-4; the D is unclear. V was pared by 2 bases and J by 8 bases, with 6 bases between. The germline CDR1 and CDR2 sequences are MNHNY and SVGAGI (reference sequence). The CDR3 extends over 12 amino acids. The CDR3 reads CASSYPREKLFF. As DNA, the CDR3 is TGTGCCAGCAGTTACCCTCGCGAAAAACTGTTTTTT.

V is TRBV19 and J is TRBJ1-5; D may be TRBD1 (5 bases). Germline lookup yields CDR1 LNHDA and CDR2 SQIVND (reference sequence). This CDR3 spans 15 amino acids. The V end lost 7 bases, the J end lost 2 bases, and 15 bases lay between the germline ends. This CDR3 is CASNGRVAGNQPQHF. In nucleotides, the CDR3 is TGTGCCAGTAACGGCAGGGTGGCGGGCAATCAGCCCCAGCATTTT. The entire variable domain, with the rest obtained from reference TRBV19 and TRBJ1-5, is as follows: DGGITQSPKYLFRKEGQNVTLSCEQNLNHDAMYWYRQDPGQGLRLIYYSQIVNDFQKGDIAEGYSVSREKKESFPLTVTSAQKNPTAFYLCASNGRVAGNQPQHFGDGTRLSIL.

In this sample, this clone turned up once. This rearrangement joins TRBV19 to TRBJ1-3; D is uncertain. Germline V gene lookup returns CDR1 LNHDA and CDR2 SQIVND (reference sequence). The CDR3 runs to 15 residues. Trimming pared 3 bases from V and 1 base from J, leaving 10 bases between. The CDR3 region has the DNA TGTGCCAGTAGTATGGTCAGGCCGTCTGGAAACACCATATATTTT. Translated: CASSMVRPSGNTIYF.

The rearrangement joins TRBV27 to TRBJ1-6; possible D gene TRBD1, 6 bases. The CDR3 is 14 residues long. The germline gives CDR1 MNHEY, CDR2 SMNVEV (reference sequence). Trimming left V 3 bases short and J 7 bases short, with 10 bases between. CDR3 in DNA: TGTGCCAGCAGTTTTGCACAGGGAAATTCACCCCTCCACTTT. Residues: CASSFAQGNSPLHF.

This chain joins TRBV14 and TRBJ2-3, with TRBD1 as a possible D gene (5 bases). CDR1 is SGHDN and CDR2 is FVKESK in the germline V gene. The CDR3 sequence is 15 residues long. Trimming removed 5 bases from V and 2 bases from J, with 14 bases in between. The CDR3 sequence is CASSARTGVTDTQYF. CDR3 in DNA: TGTGCCAGCAGCGCACGAACAGGAGTCACAGATACGCAGTATTTT.

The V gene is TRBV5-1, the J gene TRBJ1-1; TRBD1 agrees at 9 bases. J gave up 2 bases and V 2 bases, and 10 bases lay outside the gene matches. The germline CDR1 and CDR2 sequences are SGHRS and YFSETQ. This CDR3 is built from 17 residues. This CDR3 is CASSFRTGANSNTEAFF. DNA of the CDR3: TGCGCCAGCAGCTTCAGGACAGGGGCGAATTCCAACACTGAAGCTTTCTTT.

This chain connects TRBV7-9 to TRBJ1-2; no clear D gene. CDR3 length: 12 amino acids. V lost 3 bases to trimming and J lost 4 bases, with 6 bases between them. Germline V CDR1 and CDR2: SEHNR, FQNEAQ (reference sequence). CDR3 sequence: CASSFEGYGYTF. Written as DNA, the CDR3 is TGTGCCAGCAGCTTCGAGGGCTATGGCTACACCTTC.

The CDR3 protein is CASSPSGRESHEQYF. The CDR3 bases are TGTGCCAGCAGCCCCTCAGGGCGGGAGTCCCACGAGCAGTACTTC. J is TRBJ2-7 and V is TRBV13; 7 bases line up with TRBD2. V dropped 5 bases and J dropped 5; count of bases not matched to a gene: 12. The germline CDR1 and CDR2 sequences are PRHDT and FYEKMQ (reference sequence). The CDR3 has 15 amino acids.

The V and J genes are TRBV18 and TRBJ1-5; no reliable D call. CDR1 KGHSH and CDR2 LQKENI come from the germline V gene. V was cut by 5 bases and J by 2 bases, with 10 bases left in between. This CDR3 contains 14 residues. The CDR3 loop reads CASSKGDGNQPQHF. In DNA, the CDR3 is TGTGCCAGCTCAAAGGGTGATGGCAATCAGCCCCAGCATTTT.

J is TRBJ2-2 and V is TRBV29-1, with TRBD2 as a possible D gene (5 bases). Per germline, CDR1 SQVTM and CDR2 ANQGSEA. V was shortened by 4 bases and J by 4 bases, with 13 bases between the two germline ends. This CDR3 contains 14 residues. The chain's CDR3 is CSVVGSLGTGELFF. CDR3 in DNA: TGCAGCGTTGTGGGGAGCCTCGGCACCGGGGAGCTGTTTTTT.

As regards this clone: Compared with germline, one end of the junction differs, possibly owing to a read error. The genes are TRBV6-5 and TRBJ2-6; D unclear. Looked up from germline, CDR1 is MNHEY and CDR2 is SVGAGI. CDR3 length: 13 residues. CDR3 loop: CASSHSGANVLTF. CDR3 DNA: TGTGCCAGCAGTCACTCTGGGGCCAACGTCCTGACTTTC.

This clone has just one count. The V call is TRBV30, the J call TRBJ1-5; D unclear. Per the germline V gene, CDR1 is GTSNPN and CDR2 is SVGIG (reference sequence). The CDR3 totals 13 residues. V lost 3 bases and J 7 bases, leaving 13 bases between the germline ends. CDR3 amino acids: CAWSPGLQQPQHF. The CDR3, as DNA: TGTGCCTGGAGCCCCGGTCTTCAGCAGCCCCAGCATTTT.

The CDR3 region has the DNA TGTGCCAGCAGGGACTTGTGGGGCCCTGACTCCTACGAGCAGTACTTC. Translating gives CASRDLWGPDSYEQYF. The chain combines TRBV2 with TRBJ2-7; TRBD1 or TRBD2 may be the D gene (5 bases each). Germline loops: CDR1 SNHLY, CDR2 FYNNEI. The CDR3 runs 16 residues. Trimming removed 6 bases at V and 0 bases at J, with 18 bases between.

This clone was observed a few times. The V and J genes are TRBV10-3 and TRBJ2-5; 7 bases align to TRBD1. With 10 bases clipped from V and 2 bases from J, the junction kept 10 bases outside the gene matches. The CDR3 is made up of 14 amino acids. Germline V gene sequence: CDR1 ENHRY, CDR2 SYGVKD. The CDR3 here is CATRPETGQETQYF. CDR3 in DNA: TGTGCCACCCGGCCCGAGACAGGGCAAGAGACCCAGTACTTC.

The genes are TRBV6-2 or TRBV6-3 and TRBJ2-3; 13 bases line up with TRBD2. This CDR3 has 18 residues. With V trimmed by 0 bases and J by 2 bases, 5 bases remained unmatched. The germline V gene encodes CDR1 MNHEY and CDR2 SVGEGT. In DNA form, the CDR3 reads TGTGCCAGCAGTTACTCTTTGGGACTAGCGGGGCTCACAGATACGCAGTATTTT. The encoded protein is CASSYSLGLAGLTDTQYF.

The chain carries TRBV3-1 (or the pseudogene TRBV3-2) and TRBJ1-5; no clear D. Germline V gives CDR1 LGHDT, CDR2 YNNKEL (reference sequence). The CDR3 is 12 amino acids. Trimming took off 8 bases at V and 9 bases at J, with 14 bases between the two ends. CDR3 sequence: CASESGGGPQHF. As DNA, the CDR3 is TGTGCCAGCGAATCGGGTGGAGGGCCCCAGCATTTT.

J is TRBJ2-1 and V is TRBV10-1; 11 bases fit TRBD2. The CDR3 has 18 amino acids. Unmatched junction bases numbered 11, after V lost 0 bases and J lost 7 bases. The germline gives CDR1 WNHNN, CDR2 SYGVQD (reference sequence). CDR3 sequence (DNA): TGCGCCAGCAGTGAGTCTAAGGGACTAGCGGACAGAAGGAATGAGCAGTTCTTC. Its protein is CASSESKGLADRRNEQFF.

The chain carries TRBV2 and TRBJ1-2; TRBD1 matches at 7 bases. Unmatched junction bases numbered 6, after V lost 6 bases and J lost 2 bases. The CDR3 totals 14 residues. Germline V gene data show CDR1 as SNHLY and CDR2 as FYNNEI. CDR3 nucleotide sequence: TGTGCCAGCAGAGGGGACAGAATAAACTATGGCTACACCTTC. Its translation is CASRGDRINYGYTF.

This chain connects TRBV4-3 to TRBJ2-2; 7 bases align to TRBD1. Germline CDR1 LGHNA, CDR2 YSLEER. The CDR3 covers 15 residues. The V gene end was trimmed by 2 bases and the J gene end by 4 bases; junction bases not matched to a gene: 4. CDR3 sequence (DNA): TGCGCCAGCAGCCAAATTACAGGGGTCACCGGGGAGCTGTTTTTT. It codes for CASSQITGVTGELFF.